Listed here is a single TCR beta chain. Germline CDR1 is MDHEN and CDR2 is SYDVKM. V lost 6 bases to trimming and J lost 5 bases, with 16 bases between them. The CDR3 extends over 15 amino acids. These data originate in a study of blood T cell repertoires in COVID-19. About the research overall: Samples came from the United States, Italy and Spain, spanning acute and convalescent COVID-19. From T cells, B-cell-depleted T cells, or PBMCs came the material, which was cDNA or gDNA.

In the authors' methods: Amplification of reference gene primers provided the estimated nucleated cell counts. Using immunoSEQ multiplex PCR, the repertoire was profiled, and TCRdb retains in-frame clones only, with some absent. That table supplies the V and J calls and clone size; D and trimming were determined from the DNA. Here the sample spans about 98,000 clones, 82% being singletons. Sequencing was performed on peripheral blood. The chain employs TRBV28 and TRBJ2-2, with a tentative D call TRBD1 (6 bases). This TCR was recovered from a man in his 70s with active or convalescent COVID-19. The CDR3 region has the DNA TGTGCCAGCAGAGCCTCCACAGGGATAACCGGGGAGCTGTTTTTT. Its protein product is CASRASTGITGELFF.